The rows below give T cell receptor beta chains drawn from one sample of a study of blood T cell repertoires in COVID-19. The table came from immunoSEQ multiplex PCR; TCRdb's copy has only in-frame clones and leaves some out. The table records roughly 320,000 clones, approximately 89% of them present only once. Sequenced: peripheral blood. The receptors come from a woman aged 25 to 39 with COVID-19, enrolled during active disease. Each CDR3 is given with its conserved first and last residue. The order of the fields is clone size, D gene, J gene, CDR3 length, V gene, CDR3 DNA, CDR3 protein. D genes are given only for firm matches. The size entry is marked missing in some rows and otherwise reads once, few, many or a size class.

>NA|TRBD1|TRBJ2-2|16|TRBV7-2
TGTGCCAGCAGCGCTACCCCAGGGGGAGACACCGGGGAGCTGTTTTTT
CASSATPGGDTGELFF
>NA|TRBD1|TRBJ1-5|16|TRBV5-6
TGTGCCAGCAGCTTGGCCGGACAGGGGGCAAGGCAGCCCCAGCATTTT
CASSLAGQGARQPQHF
>NA|NA|TRBJ1-2|13|TRBV5-6
TGTGCCAGCAGCTCGCGGGAGAACTATGGCTACACCTTC
CASSSRENYGYTF
>NA|NA|TRBJ2-3|14|TRBV19
TGTGCCAGTAGTATAGATCATGCGAATGAAGCGCAGTATTTT
CASSIDHANEAQYF
>NA|NA|TRBJ1-2|13|TRBV11-2
TGTGCCAGCAGCTTAGTAATAGTTGGTGGCTACACCTTC
CASSLVIVGGYTF
>NA|NA|TRBJ2-2|15|TRBV6-5
TGTGCCAGCAGTTTGGCAGGGCTCGACACCGGGGAGCTGTTTTTT
CASSLAGLDTGELFF
>NA|TRBD2|TRBJ2-3|18|TRBV27
TGTGCCAGCAGTTTATACGGCCTAGCGGGGGGCTACACAGATACGCAGTATTTT
CASSLYGLAGGYTDTQYF
>NA|NA|TRBJ1-2|15|TRBV7-9
TGTGCCAGCAGTCAGGGAGGGACTCAACCGTATGGCTACACCTTC
CASSQGGTQPYGYTF
>NA|TRBD1|TRBJ1-1|15|TRBV19
TGTGCCAGTAGTAAGACAGGGGACCTGAACACTGAAGCTTTCTTT
CASSKTGDLNTEAFF
>NA|NA|TRBJ1-2|14|TRBV7-9
TGTGCCAGCAGCTTAGCTTCAGGGGCGAGGGGCTACACCTTC
CASSLASGARGYTF
>NA|NA|TRBJ2-3|13|TRBV2
TGTGCCAGCAGTGGTCAGGGCGCAGATACGCAGTATTTT
CASSGQGADTQYF
>NA|TRBD2|TRBJ2-3|17|TRBV11-2
TGTGCCAGCAGCTTAGATCTAGCGGGGACGTTCGCAGATACGCAGTATTTT
CASSLDLAGTFADTQYF
>once|TRBD1|TRBJ2-1|15|TRBV7-2
TGTGCCAGCAGCTTAGGGGGGACAGGGGGCGTGGAGCAGTTCTTC
CASSLGGTGGVEQFF
>NA|NA|TRBJ1-5|13|TRBV24-1
TGTGCCACCACTTCGGGGAGCAATCAGCCCCAGCATTTT
CATTSGSNQPQHF
>few|TRBD1|TRBJ1-1|13|TRBV5-1
TGCGCCAGCAGCTTGGGACAGGGCTCTGAAGCTTTCTTT
CASSLGQGSEAFF
>once|TRBD1|TRBJ1-3|14|TRBV2
TGTGCCAGCACCCCGGACAGGGCTGGAAACACCATATATTTT
CASTPDRAGNTIYF
>NA|TRBD1|TRBJ1-2|15|TRBV14
TGTGCCAGCAGCCAAACAGGGGACCCTAACTATGGCTACACCTTC
CASSQTGDPNYGYTF
>NA|NA|TRBJ2-5|14|TRBV3-1/TRBV3-2
TGTGCCAGCAGCCTGGGTCACAGCCCCCAGACCCAGTACTTC
CASSLGHSPQTQYF
>NA|NA|TRBJ1-2|15|TRBV28
TGTGCCAGCTGGTCGGGGGGGGGCGAAGACTATGGCTACACCTTC
CASWSGGGEDYGYTF
>NA|NA|TRBJ2-5|13|TRBV7-8
TGTGCCAGCAGCTTAGACAGGGAAGAGACCCAGTACTTC
CASSLDREETQYF
>NA|TRBD1|TRBJ2-2|14|TRBV29-1
TGCAGCGTTGTCAGGACAGGGGGCACCGGGGAGCTGTTTTTT
CSVVRTGGTGELFF
>NA|TRBD1|TRBJ1-5|13|TRBV19
TGTGCCAGTAGACCGACAGGGAATCAGCCCCAGCATTTT
CASRPTGNQPQHF
>NA|NA|TRBJ1-5|14|TRBV5-5
TGTGCCAGCAGCTTAGGACCTCGGGAGCAGCCCCAGCATTTT
CASSLGPREQPQHF
>NA|NA|TRBJ1-1|13|TRBV9
TGTGCCAGCAGTACACAGGGGAACACTGAAGCTTTCTTT
CASSTQGNTEAFF
>NA|TRBD2|TRBJ2-4|18|TRBV7-2
TGTGCCAGCAGCTTAGCTAATATAGCGGGGGTGGTCAAAAACATTCAGTACTTC
CASSLANIAGVVKNIQYF
>NA|NA|TRBJ1-5|14|TRBV3-1/TRBV3-2
TGTGCCAGCAGCCTCGGGGGGGGCAATCAGCCCCAGCATTTT
CASSLGGGNQPQHF
>NA|TRBD1|TRBJ1-5|16|TRBV2
TGTGCCAGCAGTGAATTCGGGACAGGGGGCAATCAGCCCCAGCATTTT
CASSEFGTGGNQPQHF
>once|TRBD1|TRBJ1-2|13|TRBV5-5
TGTGCCAGCAGCTTCCAGGGGGACTATGGCTACACCTTC
CASSFQGDYGYTF
>NA|TRBD1|TRBJ1-1|15|TRBV19
TGTGCCAGCTTCTCCCGGGACAGAGGTGGGGCTGAAGCTTTCTTT
CASFSRDRGGAEAFF
>NA|NA|TRBJ1-5|13|TRBV4-1
TGCGCCAGCAGTCAACCCAGGGATCAGCCCCAGCATTTT
CASSQPRDQPQHF
>NA|NA|TRBJ2-2|16|TRBV5-5
TGTGCCAGCAGCTTCGCGGCAGGAGGGAACACCGGGGAGCTGTTTTTT
CASSFAAGGNTGELFF
>NA|NA|TRBJ1-6|14|TRBV5-6
TGTGCCAGCAGCTTGGAGAGGATCAATTCACCCCTCCACTTT
CASSLERINSPLHF
>NA|NA|TRBJ2-5|14|TRBV6-2/TRBV6-3
TGTGCCAGCAGTTACGGGGTGAAGGGGGAGACCCAGTACTTC
CASSYGVKGETQYF
>NA|NA|TRBJ2-7|14|TRBV11-2
TGTGCCAGCAGCTCCCGGCTGACAGTCTTACAGCAGTACTTC
CASSSRLTVLQQYF
>NA|NA|TRBJ2-1|15|TRBV7-9
TGTGCCAGCAGCCTTCCTAGAGGCTCCTACAATGAGCAGTTCTTC
CASSLPRGSYNEQFF
>NA|NA|TRBJ2-2|15|TRBV5-1
TGCGCCAGCAGCTTGGATAGGAGTCGCTTCGGGGAGCTGTTTTTT
CASSLDRSRFGELFF
>NA|NA|TRBJ1-2|14|TRBV6-5
TGTGCCAGGGACAGAGGATTAGCTAACTATGGCTACACCTTC
CARDRGLANYGYTF
>NA|TRBD1|TRBJ1-2|14|TRBV2
TGTGCCAGCTATAGGACAGGGAAGATCTATGGCTACACCTTC
CASYRTGKIYGYTF
>NA|NA|TRBJ2-1|13|TRBV25-1
TGTGCCAGCAGTGAGGGCATCTACAATGAGCAGTTCTTC
CASSEGIYNEQFF
>NA|TRBD2|TRBJ2-3|13|TRBV2
TGTGCCAGCCGCACTAGCGGCACAGATACGCAGTATTTT
CASRTSGTDTQYF
>NA|NA|TRBJ2-5|13|TRBV18
TGTGCCAGCTCACCACCGGCCAAAGAGACCCAGTACTTC
CASSPPAKETQYF
>NA|NA|TRBJ2-1|15|TRBV3-1/TRBV3-2
TGTGCCAGCAGCCAAGATTTGGCTAGACTTAATGAGCAGTTCTTC
CASSQDLARLNEQFF
>NA|NA|TRBJ2-5|13|TRBV2
TGTGCCAGCATAGAAGTCCGACAAGAGACCCAGTACTTC
CASIEVRQETQYF
>NA|TRBD1|TRBJ2-7|14|TRBV27
TGTGCCAGCAGTCCCAGGACAGGACTTGGCGAGCAGTACTTC
CASSPRTGLGEQYF
>NA|TRBD1|TRBJ1-2|17|TRBV5-4
TGTGCCAGCAGCTTGGCGACAGGGGGTAGGGGTAACTATGGCTACACCTTC
CASSLATGGRGNYGYTF